The T cell receptor (beta chain) under discussion was sequenced for a study of blood T cells in healthy people across ages. In the study overall: Per two T cells, about one barcoded beta molecule was captured through template switching.

It was with a sample-barcoded 5' primer and a J-beta primer mix that a second PCR of about 7 to 12 cycles was run. Each sample provided no less than 2.5 million CDR3-containing paired-end reads. TCRdb re-analysed the 5' RACE reads in MiXCR, keeping a single row per CDR3 protein. The top ten clones hold 2.1% of a sample with 1.5 million to 2 million distinct CDR3 sequences, 40% to 55% of them seen once. Ranging in age from roughly 6 to 95, the donors were healthy Caucasian individuals from Russia. Isolated PBMCs totaled at least 6.5 million in each sample. The sample was blood. The origin of this receptor is a woman aged 40-49 years in good health.

The CDR3 nucleotides are TGCGCCAGCAGTTCAACAGGACAGAACACTGAAGCTTTCTTT. Translation gives CASSSTGQNTEAFF. The gene calls are TRBV5-1 and TRBJ1-1, with D perhaps TRBD1 (5 bases). The CDR3 is 14 residues long. The germline V gene encodes CDR1 SGHRS and CDR2 YFSETQ. Trimming left V 5 bases short and J 1 base short, with 12 bases between.